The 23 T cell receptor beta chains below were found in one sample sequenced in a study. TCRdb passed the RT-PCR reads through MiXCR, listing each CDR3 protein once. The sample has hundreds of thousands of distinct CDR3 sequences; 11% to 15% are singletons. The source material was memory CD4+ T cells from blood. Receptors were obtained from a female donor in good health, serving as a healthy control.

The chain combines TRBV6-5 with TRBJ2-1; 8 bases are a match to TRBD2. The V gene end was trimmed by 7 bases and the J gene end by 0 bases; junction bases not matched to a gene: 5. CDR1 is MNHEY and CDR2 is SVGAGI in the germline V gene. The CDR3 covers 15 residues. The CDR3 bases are TGTGCCAGCACCCGAAGCGGGAGCTCCTACAATGAGCAGTTCTTC. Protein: CASTRSGSSYNEQFF.

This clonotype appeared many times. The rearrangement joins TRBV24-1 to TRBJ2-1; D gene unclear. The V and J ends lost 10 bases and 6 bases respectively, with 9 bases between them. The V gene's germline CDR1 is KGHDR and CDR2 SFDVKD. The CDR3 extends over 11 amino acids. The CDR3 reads CATSRLNEQFF. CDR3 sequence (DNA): TGTGCCACGTCGAGACTCAATGAGCAGTTCTTC.

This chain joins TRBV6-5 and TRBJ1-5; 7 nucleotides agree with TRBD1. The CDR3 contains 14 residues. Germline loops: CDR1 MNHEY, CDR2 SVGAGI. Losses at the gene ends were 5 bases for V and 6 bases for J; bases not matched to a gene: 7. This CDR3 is CASSAEGAGQPQHF. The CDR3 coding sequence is TGTGCCAGCAGTGCGGAGGGGGCTGGTCAGCCCCAGCATTTT.

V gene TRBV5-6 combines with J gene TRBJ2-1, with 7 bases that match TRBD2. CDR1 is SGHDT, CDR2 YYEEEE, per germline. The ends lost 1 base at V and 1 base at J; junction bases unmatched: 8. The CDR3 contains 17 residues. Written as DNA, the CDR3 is TGTGCCAGCAGCTTGTTGGGGGGGGAGGTTTCCTACAATGAGCAGTTCTTC. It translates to CASSLLGGEVSYNEQFF.

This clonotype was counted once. This CDR3 reads CATSAGQGWSQPQHF. CDR3 nucleotide sequence: TGTGCCACCAGTGCGGGCCAGGGCTGGAGTCAGCCCCAGCATTTT. The chain carries TRBV24-1 and TRBJ1-5, with D perhaps TRBD1 (5 bases). The V end lost 5 bases, the J end lost 6 bases, and 16 bases lay between the germline ends. The CDR3 sequence is 15 residues long. Germline V gene lookup returns CDR1 KGHDR and CDR2 SFDVKD.

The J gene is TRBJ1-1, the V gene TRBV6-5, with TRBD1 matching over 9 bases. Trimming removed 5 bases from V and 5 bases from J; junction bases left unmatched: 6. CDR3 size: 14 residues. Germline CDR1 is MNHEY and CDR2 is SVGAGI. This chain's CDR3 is CASSAGQGLTEAFF. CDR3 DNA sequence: TGTGCCAGCAGTGCGGGACAGGGATTAACTGAAGCTTTCTTT.

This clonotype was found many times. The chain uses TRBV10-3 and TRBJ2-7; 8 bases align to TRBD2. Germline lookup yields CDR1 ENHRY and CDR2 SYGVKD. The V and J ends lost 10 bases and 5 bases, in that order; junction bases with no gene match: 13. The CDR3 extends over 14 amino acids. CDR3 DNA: TGTGCCACGTCCCGGGTAGCGGGAAACGACGAGCAGTACTTC. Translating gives CATSRVAGNDEQYF.

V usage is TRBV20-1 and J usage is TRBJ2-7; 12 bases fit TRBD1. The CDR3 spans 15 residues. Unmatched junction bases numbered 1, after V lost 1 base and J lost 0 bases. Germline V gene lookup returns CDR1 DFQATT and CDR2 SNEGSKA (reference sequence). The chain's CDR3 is CSARGGQGASYEQYF. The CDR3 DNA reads TGCAGTGCTAGAGGGGGACAGGGGGCCTCCTACGAGCAGTACTTC.

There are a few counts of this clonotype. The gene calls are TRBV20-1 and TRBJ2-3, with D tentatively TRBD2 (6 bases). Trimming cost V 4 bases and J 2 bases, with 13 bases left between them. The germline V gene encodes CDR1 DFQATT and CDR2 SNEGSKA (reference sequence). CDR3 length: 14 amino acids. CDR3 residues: CSAKHSGNTDTQYF. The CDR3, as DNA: TGCAGTGCTAAACATAGCGGAAACACAGATACGCAGTATTTT.

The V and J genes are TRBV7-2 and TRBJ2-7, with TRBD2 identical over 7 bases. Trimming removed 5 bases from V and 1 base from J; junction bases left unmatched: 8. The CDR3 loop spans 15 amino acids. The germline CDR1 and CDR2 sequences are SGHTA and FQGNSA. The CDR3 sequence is CASSLGGERSYEQYF. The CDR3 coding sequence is TGTGCCAGCAGCCTGGGGGGGGAAAGGTCCTACGAGCAGTACTTC.

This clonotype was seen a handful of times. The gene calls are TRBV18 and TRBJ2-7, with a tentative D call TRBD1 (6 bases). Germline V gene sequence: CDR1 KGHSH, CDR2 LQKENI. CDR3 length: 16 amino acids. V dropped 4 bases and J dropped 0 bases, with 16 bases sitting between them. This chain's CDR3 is CASSLMTGRSSYEQYF. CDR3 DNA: TGTGCCAGCTCACTAATGACAGGTCGATCCTCCTACGAGCAGTACTTC.

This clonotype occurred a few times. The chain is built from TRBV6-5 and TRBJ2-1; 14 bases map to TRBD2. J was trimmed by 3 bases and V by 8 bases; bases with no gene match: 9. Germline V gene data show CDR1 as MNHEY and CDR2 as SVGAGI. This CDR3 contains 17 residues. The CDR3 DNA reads TGTGCCAGCTTCGCGGGGACTAGCGGGAGTTTCTACAATGAGCAGTTCTTC. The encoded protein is CASFAGTSGSFYNEQFF.

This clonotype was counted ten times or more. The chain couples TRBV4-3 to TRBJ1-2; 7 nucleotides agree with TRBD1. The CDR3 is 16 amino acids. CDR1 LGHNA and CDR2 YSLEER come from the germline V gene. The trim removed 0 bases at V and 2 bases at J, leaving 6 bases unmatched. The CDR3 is CASSQDLGGQNYGYTF. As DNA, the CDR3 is TGCGCCAGCAGCCAAGATTTGGGGGGACAGAACTATGGCTACACCTTC.

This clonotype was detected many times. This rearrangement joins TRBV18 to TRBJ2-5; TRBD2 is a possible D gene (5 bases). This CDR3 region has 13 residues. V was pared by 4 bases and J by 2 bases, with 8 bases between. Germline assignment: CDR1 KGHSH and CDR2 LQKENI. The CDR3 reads CASSRSGQETQYF. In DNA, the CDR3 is TGTGCCAGCTCACGGAGCGGTCAAGAGACCCAGTACTTC.

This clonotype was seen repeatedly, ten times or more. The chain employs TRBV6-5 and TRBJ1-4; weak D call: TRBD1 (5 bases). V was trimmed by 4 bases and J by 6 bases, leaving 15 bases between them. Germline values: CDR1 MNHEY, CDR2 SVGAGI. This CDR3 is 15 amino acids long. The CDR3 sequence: CASSLRGGRYEKLFF. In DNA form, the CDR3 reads TGTGCCAGCAGTTTACGTGGGGGAAGATATGAAAAACTGTTTTTT.

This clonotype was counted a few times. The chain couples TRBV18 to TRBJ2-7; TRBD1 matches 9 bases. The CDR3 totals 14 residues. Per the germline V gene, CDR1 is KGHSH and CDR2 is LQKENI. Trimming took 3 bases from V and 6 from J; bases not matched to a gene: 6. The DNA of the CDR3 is TGTGCCAGCTCACCTAGTGGGGACAGGGTCGAGCAGTACTTC. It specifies CASSPSGDRVEQYF.

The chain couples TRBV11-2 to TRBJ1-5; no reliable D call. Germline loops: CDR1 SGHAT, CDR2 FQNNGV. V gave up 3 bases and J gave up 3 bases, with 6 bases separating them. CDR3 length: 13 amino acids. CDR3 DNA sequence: TGTGCCAGCAGCTTCAACCCCAATCAGCCCCAGCATTTT. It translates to CASSFNPNQPQHF.

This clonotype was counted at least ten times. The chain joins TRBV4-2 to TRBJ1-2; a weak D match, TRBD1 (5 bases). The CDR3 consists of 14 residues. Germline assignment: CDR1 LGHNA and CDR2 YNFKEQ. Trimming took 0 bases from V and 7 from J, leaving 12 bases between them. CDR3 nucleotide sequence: TGTGCCAGCAGCCAAGATGAGGGGCAGGGTGGCTACACCTTC. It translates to CASSQDEGQGGYTF.

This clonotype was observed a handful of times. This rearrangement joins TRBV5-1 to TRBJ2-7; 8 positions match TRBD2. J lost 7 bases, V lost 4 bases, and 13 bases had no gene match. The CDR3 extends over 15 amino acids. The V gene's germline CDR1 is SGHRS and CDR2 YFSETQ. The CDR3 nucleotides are TGCGCCAGCAGCCCAAATTCGGGGGGGCCGGGGGAGCAGTACTTC. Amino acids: CASSPNSGGPGEQYF.

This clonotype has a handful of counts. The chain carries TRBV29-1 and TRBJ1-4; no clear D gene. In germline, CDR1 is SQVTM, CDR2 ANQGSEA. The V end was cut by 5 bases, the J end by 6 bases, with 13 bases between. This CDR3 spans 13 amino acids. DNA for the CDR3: TGCAGCGTTTTTCCAGCTAAGGATGAAAAACTGTTTTTT. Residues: CSVFPAKDEKLFF.

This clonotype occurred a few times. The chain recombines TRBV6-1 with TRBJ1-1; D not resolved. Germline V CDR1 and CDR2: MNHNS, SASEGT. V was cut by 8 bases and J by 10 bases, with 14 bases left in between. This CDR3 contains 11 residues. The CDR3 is CASLRTGAAFF. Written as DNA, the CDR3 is TGTGCCAGCTTAAGGACGGGCGCAGCTTTCTTT.

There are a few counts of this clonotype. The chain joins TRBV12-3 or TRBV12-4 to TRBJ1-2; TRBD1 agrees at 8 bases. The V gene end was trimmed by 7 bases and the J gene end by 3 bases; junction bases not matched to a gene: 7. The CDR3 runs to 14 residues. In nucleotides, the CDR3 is TGTGCCAGCACCCCGGGACAGGCCGACTATGGCTACACCTTC. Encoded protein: CASTPGQADYGYTF.

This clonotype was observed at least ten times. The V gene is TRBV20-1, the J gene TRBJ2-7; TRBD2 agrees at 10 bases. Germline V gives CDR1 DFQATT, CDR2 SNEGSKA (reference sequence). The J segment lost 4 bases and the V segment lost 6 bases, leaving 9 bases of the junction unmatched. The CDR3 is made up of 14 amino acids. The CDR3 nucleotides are TGCAGTGCCACCAAACTAGCGGGGATATACGAGCAGTACTTC. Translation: CSATKLAGIYEQYF.